Listed here are 6 T cell receptor beta chains from one sample, sequenced in a study of technical replicates of blood from a handful of donors. The table came from immunoSEQ multiplex PCR; TCRdb's copy has only in-frame clones and leaves some out. The sample shows about 97,000 clones, 90% to 97% of them seen only once. Sequenced: T cells isolated from PBMCs. Receptors were obtained from a human donor in good health.

The rearrangement uses TRBV6-5 and TRBJ2-7; 8 nucleotides line up with TRBD2. The CDR3 spans 14 residues. Germline V lookup: CDR1 MNHEY, CDR2 SVGAGI. V shed 2 bases and J 3 bases; nucleotides not matched to a gene: 3. The CDR3 DNA follows: TGTGCCAGCAGTTACGGGGCGGGAGGCTACGAGCAGTACTTC. It translates to CASSYGAGGYEQYF.

The chain has TRBV10-1 and TRBJ2-7; 7 positions match TRBD1. The CDR3 covers 15 residues. Per the germline V gene, CDR1 is WNHNN and CDR2 is SYGVQD (reference sequence). Losses at the gene ends were 9 bases for V and 2 bases for J; bases not matched to a gene: 13. In DNA, the CDR3 is TGCGCCAGAGACCGACAGGGTGGTAGAACCTACGAGCAGTACTTC. Translation: CARDRQGGRTYEQYF.

This clone came up once. J is TRBJ2-1 and V is TRBV11-3; 10 bases line up with TRBD2. The V gene's germline CDR1 is SGHNT and CDR2 YENEEA. The J segment lost 6 bases and the V segment lost 5 bases, leaving 7 bases of the junction unmatched. The CDR3 sequence is 15 residues long. The CDR3 DNA is TGTGCCAGCAGCAGAGGACTAGCGGCGACCAATGAGCAGTTCTTC. Residues: CASSRGLAATNEQFF. The full variable domain, completed using reference TRBV11-3 and TRBJ2-1, is EAGVVQSPRYKIIEKKQPVAFWCNPISGHNTLYWYLQNLGQGPELLIRYENEEAVDDSQLPKDRFSAERLKGVDSTLKIQPAELGDSAVYLCASSRGLAATNEQFFGPGTRLTVL.

The gene calls are TRBV11-3 and TRBJ1-2; 8 bases map to TRBD1. The CDR3 is 13 residues long. V trimming: 4 bases; J trimming: 6 bases; junction bases outside the gene matches: 4. The germline V gene has CDR1 SGHNT and CDR2 YENEEA. The CDR3 here is CASSYGQGDGYTF. The CDR3 DNA reads as TGTGCCAGCAGCTACGGACAGGGCGATGGCTACACCTTC.

The J gene is TRBJ1-2, the V gene TRBV5-1; D not certain. CDR3 size: 12 residues. Germline V lookup: CDR1 SGHRS, CDR2 YFSETQ. V was cut by 4 bases and J by 6 bases, with 10 bases left in between. This CDR3 is CASSGKGDGYTF. CDR3 DNA sequence: TGCGCCAGCAGCGGAAAGGGAGATGGCTACACCTTC.

The chain links TRBV27 to TRBJ2-6; 7 nucleotides line up with TRBD1. The germline gives CDR1 MNHEY, CDR2 SMNVEV (reference sequence). The CDR3 length is 16 residues. Trimming removed 6 bases from V and 3 bases from J; junction bases left unmatched: 8. This CDR3 is CASSRQGPVGANVLTF. As DNA, the CDR3 is TGTGCCAGCAGCAGACAGGGCCCCGTTGGGGCCAACGTCCTGACTTTC.